Listed here are 3 T cell receptor beta chains from one sample, sequenced in a study of T cell responses to AZD1222 COVID-19 vaccine. TCRdb's table, derived via immunoSEQ multiplex PCR, lists solely in-frame clones and lacks some. The sample comprises around 67,000 clones, approximately 81% of which are singletons, and about 20% rests with the top ten. The sample in question was peripheral blood, obtained on day 0 of AZD1222 vaccination. The source of these receptors is an adult in good health.

The V gene is TRBV12-5, the J gene TRBJ2-1; no reliable D call. CDR3 length: 12 amino acids. Germline values: CDR1 LGHNT, CDR2 FRNRAP. Trimming cost V 5 bases and J 8 bases, with 10 bases left between them. The CDR3 sequence: CASGPSADEQFF. The CDR3 DNA sequence: TGTGCTAGTGGTCCCTCCGCGGATGAGCAGTTCTTC.

This clone was seen repeatedly, ten times or more. V and J are TRBV30 and TRBJ2-7; D unclear. Germline V gene sequence: CDR1 GTSNPN, CDR2 SVGIG (reference sequence). The CDR3 covers 14 residues. The V end was cut by 0 bases, the J end by 2 bases, with 11 bases between. The CDR3 nucleotides read TGTGCCTGGAGTGTAGAGGATTTCCCCTACGAGCAGTACTTC. Encoded protein: CAWSVEDFPYEQYF.

The V gene is TRBV28, the J gene TRBJ2-1; 9 nucleotides agree with TRBD2. The CDR3 runs 15 residues. Germline CDR1 and CDR2: MDHEN and SYDVKM. J lost 2 bases, V lost 10 bases, and 9 bases had no gene match. The CDR3 DNA reads TGTGCCACCTACCCCAGCGGGAGGCCCTACAATGAGCAGTTCTTC. It is translated as CATYPSGRPYNEQFF. Full variable domain (missing parts from reference TRBV28 and TRBJ2-1): DVKVTQSSRYLVKRTGEKVFLECVQDMDHENMFWYRQDPGLGLRLIYFSYDVKMKEKGDIPEGYSVSREKKERFSLILESASTNQTSMYLCATYPSGRPYNEQFFGPGTRLTVL.